This T cell receptor beta chain is from a study of cytomegalovirus exposure and HLA in healthy donors. The study, taken as a whole, reports: Presence/absence analyses took donor sequencing depth as roughly uniform. Overall, approximately 150 TCR beta chains were annotated as cytomegalovirus-associated. DRB1 had the most TCR associations and HLA-C the fewest, a later analysis found, with rates varying by HLA locus. Confirmation was obtained in vitro that three CMV-associated chains are specific for CMV antigens.

Primers: 60 Vbeta forward and 13 Jbeta reverse. Some clones are missing from TCRdb's copy, which holds only in-frame ones; the method was immunoSEQ multiplex PCR. This table lists 87,000 or so clones. To note about this clone: What it recognizes is unknown.

The CDR3 covers 14 residues. Trimming removed 3 bases at V and 3 bases at J, with 12 bases between. Germline CDR1 is SGHTA and CDR2 is FQGNSA. J is TRBJ2-7 and V is TRBV7-2; possibly TRBD1 for D (5 bases). The specimen sequenced was PBMCs. This receptor was obtained from a middle-aged man in good health and CMV-seropositive. The CDR3 protein is CASSFGAEFYEQYF. In nucleotides, the CDR3 is TGTGCCAGCAGCTTTGGGGCGGAGTTCTACGAGCAGTACTTC.